The next 17 T cell receptor beta chains were all read from a single sample in a study of T cell responses to AZD1222 COVID-19 vaccine. Data came from immunoSEQ multiplex PCR; TCRdb stores just in-frame clones and leaves some out. Here the sample spans 34,000 or so clones, 70% to 90% being singletons. Specimen: peripheral blood, collected on day 0 of AZD1222 vaccination. Source of these receptors: an adult in good health.

This clone was counted once. The chain carries TRBV7-9 and TRBJ2-7; TRBD2 aligns across 7 bases. The V segment lost 1 base and the J segment 4 bases; nucleotides outside the gene matches: 13. Germline CDR1 reads SEHNR; CDR2 reads FQNEAQ (reference sequence). The length of the CDR3 is 17 residues. The CDR3 nucleotides are TGTGCCAGCAGCTTAGTGGAGAGACTAGCTTCCCGATACGAGCAGTACTTC. Protein sequence: CASSLVERLASRYEQYF.

This chain joins TRBV27 and TRBJ1-3; TRBD1 might be the D (5 bases). V was shortened by 5 bases and J by 0 bases, with 11 bases between the two germline ends. This CDR3 has 15 amino acids. Looked up from germline, CDR1 is MNHEY and CDR2 is SMNVEV (reference sequence). The CDR3 sequence: CASSTRDGSGNTIYF. CDR3 nucleotide sequence: TGTGCCAGCAGTACCCGGGACGGCTCTGGAAACACCATATATTTT.

The chain employs TRBV7-2 and TRBJ1-2; D uncertain. CDR3 length: 17 amino acids. The V end lost 1 base, the J end lost 8 bases, and 23 bases lay between the germline ends. Germline lookup yields CDR1 SGHTA and CDR2 FQGNSA. This chain's CDR3 is CASSLGSRGGDVEGYTF. CDR3 DNA sequence: TGTGCCAGCAGCTTAGGTAGTCGGGGTGGAGACGTTGAAGGCTACACCTTC.

This clone was seen a single time. The chain carries TRBV11-2 and TRBJ2-7; possibly TRBD2 for D (6 bases). V was shortened by 5 bases and J by 2 bases, with 7 bases between the two germline ends. Per germline, CDR1 SGHAT and CDR2 FQNNGV. The CDR3 totals 12 residues. The chain's CDR3 is CASSGGPYEQYF. CDR3 nucleotide sequence: TGTGCCAGCAGCGGAGGGCCCTACGAGCAGTACTTC.

The chain employs TRBV10-1 and TRBJ2-2; no clear D gene. The CDR3 runs 13 residues. The germline V and J ends were trimmed by 3 bases and 1 base, with 3 bases remaining between them. CDR1 is WNHNN and CDR2 is SYGVQD in the germline V gene (reference sequence). CDR3 nucleotide sequence: TGCGCCAGCAGTGACTGGAACACCGGGGAGCTGTTTTTT. It codes for CASSDWNTGELFF.

This clone has a single count. The chain combines TRBV2 with TRBJ2-4; the D call may be TRBD1 or TRBD2 (6 bases each). The CDR3 consists of 13 residues. V shed 6 bases and J shed 3 bases, with 9 bases lying between them. Germline-derived CDR1 and CDR2 are SNHLY and FYNNEI. CDR3 in amino acids: CASRRGDKNIQYF. CDR3 nucleotide sequence: TGTGCCAGCAGGAGGGGGGACAAAAACATTCAGTACTTC.

The CDR3 nucleotides are TGTGCCACCAGCAGAGAGGGACATAGCAATCAGCCCCAGCATTTT. Translated, it gives CATSREGHSNQPQHF. The J gene is TRBJ1-5, the V gene TRBV15, with a possible D match to TRBD1 (6 bases). The V gene lost 0 bases and the J gene lost 0 bases, with 6 bases spanning the gap. This CDR3 is built from 15 residues. Germline-derived CDR1 and CDR2 are LNHNV and YYDKDF (reference sequence).

V usage is TRBV2 and J usage is TRBJ1-4; no firm D call. V lost 10 bases and J 0 bases, leaving 15 bases between the germline ends. The CDR3 is 15 residues long. The germline V gene has CDR1 SNHLY and CDR2 FYNNEI. The CDR3 reads CATRRHVATNEKLFF. The CDR3 nucleotides read TGTGCCACCCGACGGCATGTGGCAACTAATGAAAAACTGTTTTTT.

Here the CDR3 reads CASSYGDRNYGYTF. CDR3 coding DNA: TGTGCCAGCAGTTACGGGGACAGAAACTATGGCTACACCTTC. The chain couples TRBV6-5 to TRBJ1-2, with 7 nucleotides matching TRBD1. The CDR3 sequence is 14 residues long. Per germline, CDR1 MNHEY and CDR2 SVGAGI. V shed 2 bases, J shed 2 bases, and the junction held 2 bases outside the gene matches.

DNA of the CDR3: TGCAGCGTCTTAGACAGGGGTCAGCCCCAGCATTTT. This gives the protein CSVLDRGQPQHF. V is TRBV29-1 and J is TRBJ1-5; TRBD1 matches 8 bases. The V and J ends lost 6 bases and 6 bases, in that order; junction bases with no gene match: 4. The CDR3 runs 12 residues. Per the germline V gene, CDR1 is SQVTM and CDR2 is ANQGSEA.

The CDR3 loop reads CASSISRGLAGSNEQFF. CDR3 coding DNA: TGTGCCAGCAGTATAAGCCGGGGACTAGCGGGAAGTAATGAGCAGTTCTTC. The rearrangement uses TRBV27 and TRBJ2-1; 13 bases align to TRBD2. This CDR3 contains 17 residues. V shed 5 bases and J 7 bases; nucleotides not matched to a gene: 11. Looked up from germline, CDR1 is MNHEY and CDR2 is SMNVEV (reference sequence).

This chain connects TRBV5-1 to TRBJ1-5; D perhaps matches TRBD1 (5 bases). The V gene's germline CDR1 is SGHRS and CDR2 YFSETQ. The CDR3 has 14 amino acids. The ends were cut back, 1 base at V and 8 bases at J, with 13 bases in the middle. The CDR3 region is CASSLLPGLEPQHF. For the CDR3, the DNA is TGCGCCAGCAGCTTGTTGCCAGGGTTGGAGCCCCAGCATTTT.

The V and J genes are TRBV9 and TRBJ1-2; 9 nucleotides line up with TRBD1. V trimming: 4 bases; J trimming: 8 bases; junction bases outside the gene matches: 12. The CDR3 spans 15 residues. CDR1 and CDR2 from the germline V gene are SGDLS and YYNGEE. In DNA form, the CDR3 reads TGTGCCAGCAGCCTGTTGACAGGGGGGGGCGACGGCTACACCTTC. This gives the protein CASSLLTGGGDGYTF.

The CDR3 region has the DNA TGTGCCAGCAGCCCACAAGGGACAAGAGGACACTCACCCCTCCACTTT. Translated: CASSPQGTRGHSPLHF. V gene TRBV7-2 combines with J gene TRBJ1-6; possible D gene TRBD1, 6 bases. The CDR3 loop spans 16 amino acids. Germline V gene sequence: CDR1 SGHTA, CDR2 FQGNSA. The germline V and J ends were trimmed by 5 bases and 10 bases, with 21 bases remaining between them.

The chain combines TRBV5-1 with TRBJ2-3; 10 bases match TRBD1. CDR1 and CDR2 from the germline V gene are SGHRS and YFSETQ. V was clipped by 1 base and J by 0 bases; unmatched bases: 5. The CDR3 has 17 amino acids. CDR3 coding DNA: TGCGCCAGCAGCTTGTCCTTGGGACAGGGGAGCACAGATACGCAGTATTTT. Amino acids: CASSLSLGQGSTDTQYF.

CDR3 coding DNA: TGTGCCAGCGCTGGAGGGGCTTCCGGGGAGCTGTTTTTT. Amino acids: CASAGGASGELFF. The V and J genes are TRBV6-5 and TRBJ2-2; a weak D match, TRBD2 (6 bases). Germline loops: CDR1 MNHEY, CDR2 SVGAGI. Trimming removed 8 bases from V and 6 bases from J, with 13 bases in between. The length of the CDR3 is 13 residues.

V is TRBV7-9 and J is TRBJ2-1, with D tentatively TRBD1 (6 bases). The CDR3 totals 14 residues. Germline loops: CDR1 SEHNR, CDR2 FQNEAQ (reference sequence). The germline V and J ends were trimmed by 5 bases and 8 bases, with 16 bases remaining between them. The CDR3 sequence is CASSLSQGLYEQFF. DNA for the CDR3: TGTGCCAGCAGCCTCTCCCAGGGGCTGTATGAGCAGTTCTTC.